This T cell receptor beta chain was documented in a study of blood T cell repertoires in COVID-19. Trimming cost V 1 base and J 2 bases, with 16 bases left between them. The CDR3 loop spans 17 amino acids. The germline CDR1 and CDR2 sequences are SGHVS and FQNEAQ. This clone came up once. Some clones are missing from TCRdb's copy, which holds only in-frame ones; the method was immunoSEQ multiplex PCR. Here the sample spans 200,000 to 250,000 clones, 86% being singletons. The sequencing input was peripheral blood. This receptor was identified in a woman aged 45-65 years with COVID-19, enrolled during active disease. V gene TRBV7-8 combines with J gene TRBJ2-3; the D gene is possibly TRBD1 (5 bases). The CDR3 coding sequence is TGTGCCAGCAGCTTAGTACAGGACCCTGGACCCACAGATACGCAGTATTTT. Amino acids: CASSLVQDPGPTDTQYF.